This T cell receptor beta chain appears in the sequencing data of a study of cytomegalovirus exposure and HLA in healthy donors. Regarding this clone: The antigen remains undetermined.

V lost 2 bases to trimming and J lost 4 bases, with 8 bases between them. CDR1 is ENHRY, CDR2 SYGVKD, per germline. The CDR3 runs to 13 residues. Use of 60 Vbeta and 13 Jbeta primers characterized the PCR. Generated by immunoSEQ multiplex PCR, the TCRdb table keeps only in-frame clones and is missing some. The table has roughly 200,000 clones, around 80% seen once. Healthy people donating bone marrow made up the donors. General study results and limits: Follow-up analysis later connected one missense variant in DCLRE1C with trimming of TCR beta V- and J-genes.

Sequenced material: PBMCs. This chain joins TRBV10-3 and TRBJ2-5; D is unclear. The source of this sequence is a woman aged 55 to 70 in good health and CMV-seropositive. CDR3 coding DNA: TGTGCCATCAGTGAGACTCCAATAGAGACCCAGTACTTC. This codes for CAISETPIETQYF.